The 8 T cell receptor beta chains given below trace back to one sample, sequenced in a study of early T cells in non-severe SARS-CoV-2 infection. TCRdb reanalysed the 5' RACE reads using MiXCR and keeps one entry per CDR3 protein. Among 30,000 or so distinct CDR3 sequences listed, under 6% were seen once. The specimen sequenced was whole blood. Source of these receptors: an adult who was a healthcare worker with PCR-confirmed SARS-CoV-2 infection or an uninfected control (not recorded which).

This clonotype showed up just a few times. The chain has TRBV3-1 and TRBJ2-5, with D unclear. Germline V gene sequence: CDR1 LGHDT, CDR2 YNNKEL (reference sequence). The V end lost 4 bases, the J end lost 0 bases, and 3 bases lay between the germline ends. The CDR3 covers 12 residues. The CDR3 sequence: CASSLYQETQYF. The CDR3 coding sequence is TGTGCCAGCAGCCTGTACCAAGAGACCCAGTACTTC.

The chain uses TRBV4-1 and TRBJ2-1; D gene uncertain. This CDR3 is 13 amino acids long. V shed 0 bases and J shed 12 bases, with 12 bases lying between them. Per the germline V gene, CDR1 is MGHRA and CDR2 is YSYEKL. Written as DNA, the CDR3 is TGCGCCAGCAGCCAAGATGAAGGGTACGGGCAGTTCTTC. The encoded protein is CASSQDEGYGQFF.

The table lists this clonotype with many counts. The chain employs TRBV7-3 and TRBJ2-7; 8 positions match TRBD1. V shed 0 bases and J 2 bases; nucleotides not matched to a gene: 6. CDR1 SGHTA and CDR2 FQGTGA come from the germline V gene. This CDR3 region has 16 residues. The DNA for the CDR3 is TGTGCCAGCAGCTTAACGCCAGGGGGCGGCCCCTACGAGCAGTACTTC. This codes for CASSLTPGGGPYEQYF.

This clonotype appeared many times. This chain connects TRBV18 to TRBJ1-6; unclear D gene. Per germline, CDR1 KGHSH and CDR2 LQKENI. The CDR3 loop spans 15 amino acids. The ends were cut back, 3 bases at V and 7 bases at J, with 13 bases in the middle. The CDR3 here is CASSPWQPGNSPLHF. Here the CDR3 DNA reads TGTGCCAGCTCACCGTGGCAGCCCGGCAATTCACCCCTCCACTTT.

This clonotype was observed a few times. This sequence joins TRBV6-6 and TRBJ1-1; possible D gene TRBD1, 5 bases. Germline assignment: CDR1 MNHNY and CDR2 SVGAGI (reference sequence). The CDR3 has 16 residues. Trimming stripped 6 bases from V and 5 bases from J, with 22 bases between. The CDR3 loop reads CASSHTRDGGGTEAFF. CDR3 coding DNA: TGTGCCAGCAGCCATACCCGAGACGGGGGTGGGACTGAAGCTTTCTTT.

This clonotype was counted ten times or more. The genes are TRBV6-4 and TRBJ2-2; no reliable D call. Germline values: CDR1 MRHNA, CDR2 SNTAGT. The CDR3 contains 13 residues. V lost 6 bases and J lost 0, with 5 bases in between. The CDR3 coding sequence is TGTGCCAGCAGCCAGGCGAACACCGGGGAGCTGTTTTTT. This sequence encodes CASSQANTGELFF.

This clonotype occurred a few times. V gene TRBV20-1 combines with J gene TRBJ2-7; D is perhaps TRBD1 or TRBD2 (5 bases each). The V gene's germline CDR1 is DFQATT and CDR2 SNEGSKA (reference sequence). CDR3 length: 13 residues. V lost 5 bases and J lost 5, with 16 bases in between. The CDR3 coding sequence is TGCAGTGCTGACGAGGGGACCCCCGACGAGCAGTACTTC. As protein: CSADEGTPDEQYF.

The sample holds many counts of this clonotype. The V gene is TRBV25-1, the J gene TRBJ2-3; 10 bases align to TRBD2. V lost 0 bases, J lost 3 bases, and 12 bases stayed unmatched. The V gene's germline CDR1 is MGHDK and CDR2 SYGVNS. The CDR3 sequence is 19 residues long. For the CDR3, the DNA is TGTGCCAGCAGTGAATACCCTCGGGCTAGCGGGAGTAGGACAGATACGCAGTATTTT. The encoded protein is CASSEYPRASGSRTDTQYF.